Following are 2 T cell receptor beta chains from one sample sequenced in a study of blood T cells in healthy people across ages. The second PCR ran about 6 to 12 cycles with a sample-barcoded 5' primer and J-beta primers. TCRdb re-derived calls from the 5' RACE reads in MiXCR, one entry per CDR3 protein. The sample has fewer than 900,000 distinct CDR3 sequences, over 45% seen once. Material for sequencing was blood. The receptor set was obtained from a woman in her fifties or sixties in good health.

V and J are TRBV4-2 and TRBJ2-7, with 9 bases matching TRBD2. This CDR3 has 16 residues. V lost 4 bases, J lost 7 bases, and 14 bases stayed unmatched. Germline values: CDR1 LGHNA, CDR2 YNFKEQ. CDR3 bases: TGTGCCAGCAGCCGCATGACTAGCGGCGGCTACAATGAGCAGTACTTC. This encodes CASSRMTSGGYNEQYF.

This clonotype has only a few counts. The V and J genes are TRBV5-1 and TRBJ2-1; 8 bases align to TRBD2. The V gene's germline CDR1 is SGHRS and CDR2 YFSETQ. This CDR3 comprises 14 residues. With 2 bases clipped from V and 8 bases from J, the junction kept 6 bases outside the gene matches. The chain's CDR3 is CASSLGGRWDEQFF. The CDR3 DNA is TGCGCCAGCAGCTTAGGCGGGAGGTGGGATGAGCAGTTCTTC.